This T cell receptor (beta chain) is from a study of T-cell reconstitution after alpha-beta-depleted transplantation in children (dated by TCRdb to 2016 to 2017). With respect to the entire study: Using TCR repertoire profiling, the study followed T-cell immune reconstitution in a quantitative way in children after TCRalphabeta/CD19-depleted allogeneic hematopoietic cell transplantation. Overall study outcomes, separate from this receptor: The apparently early recovery of alphabetaT-cell counts about two months after transplant reportedly depended on only several hundred rapidly expanded clones that came from non-depleted graft cells. Over subsequent months, a decline in hyperexpanded clone frequencies was noted, and after one year, T-cell counts and TCRbeta diversity were mostly ascribed to newly produced T cells. In some patients, the high TCRbeta diversity seen at day 60 was put down to recipient T cells and intrathymic progenitors that had survived conditioning.

The CDR3 holds 13 amino acids from the cysteine to the phenylalanine. Left in the record is the CDR3 DNA by itself, 39 bases read in frame from the first base. Sequences MGHDK (CDR1) and SYGVNS (CDR2) are obtained from the germline V gene. A distance of 13 bases separates the germline ends of V and J, which lose 4 bases and 6 bases respectively. Library preparation was by PCR. Sequencing was carried out with an Illumina HiSeq 2500. TCR library preparation used molecular barcoding, with unique molecular identifiers applied to normalize quantification of the TCRbeta repertoire. The public reads were reprocessed in TCRdb via fastp at Q25 and MiXCR, keeping in-frame beta chains. One record per CDR3 amino acid sequence lists the most common genes and DNA. This sample comprises under 450,000 distinct CDR3 sequences, 15% to 20% of them detected only once. The ten largest clonotypes hold roughly 29% of the sample.

The treatment or condition label, as the study defines it: allogeneic hematopoietic cell transplantation with graft depleted of TCRalphabeta T cells and CD19 B cells. Transplant recipients were children who received TCRalphabeta/CD19-depleted allogeneic hematopoietic cell grafts. With regard to this clonotype: What antigen it recognizes has not been identified. No base qualities exist here, and no much larger clone lies one base off it.

This sequence uses TRBV25-1 and TRBJ2-7; the D gene cannot be resolved reliably. This material consisted of PBMCs, mostly from graft donor cells, taken 360 days after TCRalphabeta/CD19-depleted stem cell transplant. The clonotype originates from a boy under three years old who had a stem cell transplant for Wiskott-Aldrich syndrome, so the T cells may come from the graft donor. The DNA sequence is as follows: TGTGCCAGCAGTGTGACCCTGTATTTCGAGCAGTACTTC. It specifies CASSVTLYFEQYF.